A single sample gave rise to the 15 T cell receptor beta chains below, sequenced in a study of blood T cell repertoires in COVID-19 (TCRdb year 2020). Libraries were built with the immunoSEQ multiplex PCR assay. TCRdb obtained this table from immuneACCESS and retained in-frame rearrangements with V and J assigned. These tables miss some clones; where compared with another copy, unresolved V genes account for less than half of the shortfall, and the remainder is unexplained. Recorded for this sample are fewer than 300,000 clones; about 85% of them occurred a single time. 0.75% to 0.95% of the sample is held by the ten biggest clonotypes. Sequenced: peripheral blood. These receptor sequences come from a human donor with COVID-19, enrolled during active disease. The donor label of this sample is uncertain.

The count of this clone is one. The chain uses TRBV5-6 and TRBJ1-6, with 10 bases that match TRBD1. The junction had 3 bases not matched to a gene; V was cut back by 7 bases and J by 8 bases. This CDR3 has 13 residues. The germline CDR1 and CDR2 sequences are SGHDT and YYEEEE. The chain's CDR3 is CASAGQGDSPLHF. CDR3 DNA: TGTGCCAGCGCCGGACAGGGGGATTCACCCCTCCACTTT.

This rearrangement joins TRBV29-1 to TRBJ2-7; 11 bases fit TRBD2. CDR1 and CDR2 from the germline V gene are SQVTM and ANQGSEA. This CDR3 is 13 amino acids long. V shed 6 bases and J 6 bases; nucleotides not matched to a gene: 7. The CDR3 DNA is TGCAGCGTGAAACTAGCGGGAGTGAGCGAGCAGTACTTC. It yields the protein CSVKLAGVSEQYF.

The V gene is TRBV6-4, the J gene TRBJ2-7; perhaps TRBD2 as D (5 bases). The CDR3 is 16 residues long. CDR1 is MRHNA, CDR2 SNTAGT, per germline. V shed 7 bases and J shed 5 bases, with 24 bases lying between them. The CDR3 DNA follows: TGTGCCAGCACCCCCCCGAGGGTTCAGTGTAGGAACGAGCAGTACTTC. As protein: CASTPPRVQCRNEQYF.

The chain employs TRBV5-1 and TRBJ2-5, with TRBD1 matching 7 bases. This CDR3 region has 14 residues. The V and J ends lost 2 bases and 5 bases, in that order; junction bases with no gene match: 6. The germline V gene has CDR1 SGHRS and CDR2 YFSETQ. CDR3 residues: CASSLQGQRETQYF. As DNA, the CDR3 is TGCGCCAGCAGCTTACAGGGGCAGAGGGAGACCCAGTACTTC.

The rearrangement uses TRBV27 and TRBJ1-2; no firm D call. The CDR3 contains 15 residues. V was trimmed by 8 bases and J by 0 bases, leaving 16 bases between them. Germline CDR1 is MNHEY and CDR2 is SMNVEV (reference sequence). The CDR3 DNA reads as TGTGCCAGCGGACTTCGACGGCAAGCTAACTATGGCTACACCTTC. This translates into CASGLRRQANYGYTF.

This rearrangement joins TRBV6-6 to TRBJ1-5; weak D call: TRBD1 (5 bases). Deletions cut 6 bases from V and 3 bases from J, with 12 bases between. The CDR3 totals 14 residues. Germline V CDR1 and CDR2: MNHNY, SVGAGI (reference sequence). The CDR3 nucleotides read TGTGCCAGCAGCCTACAGGAGATCAATCAGCCCCAGCATTTT. Translation gives CASSLQEINQPQHF.

The chain is built from TRBV15 and TRBJ2-2; TRBD2 matches at 11 bases. After removal of 2 bases from V and 7 bases from J, the junction contained 12 bases not matched to a gene. The CDR3 loop spans 18 amino acids. Germline V lookup: CDR1 LNHNV, CDR2 YYDKDF (reference sequence). In DNA form, the CDR3 reads TGTGCCACCAGCAGATCTCCGGGCCTAGCGGGAGGACGCGGGGAGCTGTTTTTT. The encoded protein is CATSRSPGLAGGRGELFF.

The rearrangement links TRBV19 to TRBJ1-2, with D possibly TRBD1 on 6 matching bases. The CDR3 runs to 15 residues. V lost 7 bases and J lost 3, with 18 bases in between. Germline V CDR1 and CDR2: LNHDA, SQIVND (reference sequence). The DNA of the CDR3 is TGTGCCAGTACCTCATTGGAGGCAGGGGACTATGGCTACACCTTC. Protein product: CASTSLEAGDYGYTF.

The chain links TRBV27 to TRBJ2-7; 7 bases line up with TRBD1. V lost 6 bases and J lost 3; bases outside the gene matches: 8. The CDR3 is made up of 14 amino acids. The germline gives CDR1 MNHEY, CDR2 SMNVEV (reference sequence). CDR3 DNA sequence: TGTGCCAGCAGGGGGGAGACAGGGTACTACGAGCAGTACTTC. Residues: CASRGETGYYEQYF.

The chain links TRBV6-2 or TRBV6-3 to TRBJ2-1; 10 nucleotides agree with TRBD1. Germline V gene lookup returns CDR1 MNHEY and CDR2 SVGEGT. Trimming at V came to 7 bases and at J to 3 bases, leaving 6 bases not matched to a gene. The CDR3 totals 15 residues. CDR3 sequence (DNA): TGTGCCAGCACCCCCTGGACAGGGGGCTACAATGAGCAGTTCTTC. Protein: CASTPWTGGYNEQFF.

The chain uses TRBV7-3 and TRBJ1-3; the D gene is possibly TRBD1 (5 bases). Germline-derived CDR1 and CDR2 are SGHTA and FQGTGA. The CDR3 covers 15 residues. V was shortened by 5 bases and J by 2 bases, with 13 bases between the two germline ends. Here the CDR3 reads CASSPSGGAGNTIYF. For the CDR3, the DNA is TGTGCCAGCAGCCCATCGGGGGGTGCTGGAAACACCATATATTTT.

The chain joins TRBV5-5 to TRBJ2-7; maybe TRBD2 (6 bases). Between the trimmed V and J ends, which lost 6 bases and 6 bases, there was a span of 19 bases. Germline CDR1 reads SGHKS; CDR2 reads YYEKEE (reference sequence). The CDR3 contains 14 residues. CDR3 sequence reads: CASIRGGAVREQYF. The CDR3 nucleotides read TGTGCCAGCATCCGAGGAGGGGCGGTCCGCGAGCAGTACTTC.

This clone was recorded only once. This chain uses TRBV4-1 with TRBJ2-1, with 8 bases lining up with TRBD1. The CDR3 is 16 residues long. Germline V CDR1 and CDR2: MGHRA, YSYEKL. V lost 6 bases to trimming and J lost 6 bases; unmatched junction nucleotides: 13. The CDR3 sequence is CASSRYGQGVGNEQFF. DNA of the CDR3: TGCGCCAGCAGTCGATACGGACAGGGCGTTGGCAATGAGCAGTTCTTC.

Concerning this clone itself: A read error may account for a junction end that differs from germline. The genes are TRBV6-5 and TRBJ1-4; D uncertain. The CDR3 has 14 amino acids. Germline V gene lookup returns CDR1 MNHEY and CDR2 SVGAGI. CDR3: CASSTLGTAGKMFF. CDR3 nucleotide sequence: TGTGCCAGCAGTACCCTCGGCACAGCTGGAAAAATGTTTTTT.

The V call is TRBV6-2 or TRBV6-3, the J call TRBJ2-3; D might be TRBD1 (7 bases). The germline V gene has CDR1 MNHEY and CDR2 SVGEGT. V gave up 2 bases and J gave up 3 bases, with 12 bases separating them. The CDR3 consists of 15 residues. The CDR3 sequence: CASSYAGGLTDTQYF. CDR3 in DNA: TGTGCCAGCAGTTACGCAGGGGGGTTGACAGATACGCAGTATTTT.